Detailed here is one T cell receptor beta chain. In the original analysis: Amplified reference gene primers provided the basis for estimating nucleated cell counts. Here immunoSEQ multiplex PCR was the method, and the copy in TCRdb shows in-frame clones only, minus some. That table furnishes V, J and clone size, whereas the DNA furnished D and trimming. Found here are roughly 410,000 clones, 70% to 90% of them singletons; the top ten hold under 3%. The sample belongs to a study of blood T cell repertoires in COVID-19. V was cut by 7 bases and J by 7 bases, with 11 bases left in between. Germline V gene data show CDR1 as MNHEY and CDR2 as SVGAGI. The CDR3 covers 13 residues.

V gene TRBV6-5 combines with J gene TRBJ1-6; D call uncertain. This clonotype originated in an older woman with COVID-19, enrolled during active disease. Input material: peripheral blood. The CDR3 nucleotides read TGTGCCAGCACCTTGAACAGAAATTCACCCCTCCACTTT. This codes for CASTLNRNSPLHF.